This T cell receptor (beta chain) was profiled in a study of post-analysis software for immune sequencing data. With 4 bases removed from V and 3 bases from J, the gap between germline ends came to 16 bases. Germline V gene sequence: CDR1 DFQATT, CDR2 SNEGSKA (reference sequence). The length of the CDR3 is 15 residues. Points from the study as a whole: The authors found that F measure strongly co-clustered same-batch samples. Five TRBV segments occurring more often in patients than controls included TRBV5-6, TRBV5-1 and TRBV20-1.

Unique molecular identifiers had been added to the TCR beta cDNA libraries. TCRdb re-analysed the PCR reads in MiXCR, keeping a single row per CDR3 protein. The sample has 380,000 or so distinct CDR3 sequences; around 37% are singletons. This clonotype was counted a single time. Its antigen is unidentified. Sample: blood. The TCR was taken from a girl under 18 with multiple sclerosis. The genes are TRBV20-1 and TRBJ2-4; D might be TRBD1 (6 bases). The chain's CDR3 is CSAKDRRTVKNIQYF. CDR3 sequence (DNA): TGCAGTGCTAAAGACAGGCGGACCGTCAAAAACATTCAGTACTTC.